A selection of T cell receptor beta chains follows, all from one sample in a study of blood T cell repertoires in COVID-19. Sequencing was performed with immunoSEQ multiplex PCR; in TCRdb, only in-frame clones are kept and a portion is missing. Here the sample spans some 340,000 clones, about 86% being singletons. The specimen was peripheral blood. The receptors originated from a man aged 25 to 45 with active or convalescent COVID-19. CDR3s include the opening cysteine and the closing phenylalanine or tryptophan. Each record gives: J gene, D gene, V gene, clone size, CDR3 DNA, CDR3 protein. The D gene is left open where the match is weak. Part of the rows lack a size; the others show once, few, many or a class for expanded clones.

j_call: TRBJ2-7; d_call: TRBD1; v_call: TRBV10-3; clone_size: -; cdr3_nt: TGTGCCATCAGGGGACGGGACAGGGGCATCTCGGGGGAGCAGTACTTC; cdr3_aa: CAIRGRDRGISGEQYF
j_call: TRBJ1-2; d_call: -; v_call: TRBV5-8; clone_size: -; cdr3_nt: TGTGCCAGCAGCACTAGGCCCCCCTCGTCCCATTACAGCGGCTACACCTTC; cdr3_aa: CASSTRPPSSHYSGYTF
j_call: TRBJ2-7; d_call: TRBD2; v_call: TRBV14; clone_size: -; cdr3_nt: TGTGCCAGCAGCCGCGTGACGGAGTTTCGGGGGGAGATCGAGCAGTACTTC; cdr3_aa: CASSRVTEFRGEIEQYF
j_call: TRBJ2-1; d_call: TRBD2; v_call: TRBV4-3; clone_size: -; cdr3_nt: TGCGCCAGCAGCCGATCCGGGACTAGCTGGGATGAGCAGTTCTTC; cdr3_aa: CASSRSGTSWDEQFF
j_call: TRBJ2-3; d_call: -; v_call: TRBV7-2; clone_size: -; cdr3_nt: TGTGCCAGCAGCTCTCGAGAGGGAGATACGCAGTATTTT; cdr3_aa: CASSSREGDTQYF
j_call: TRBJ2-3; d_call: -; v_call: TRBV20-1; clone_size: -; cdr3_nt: TGCAGTGCCGGGGAGCCGGATACGCAGTATTTT; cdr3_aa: CSAGEPDTQYF
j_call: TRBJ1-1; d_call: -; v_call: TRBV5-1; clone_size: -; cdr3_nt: TGCGCCAGCAGCTTGGCGGGGAACACTGAAGCTTTCTTT; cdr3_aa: CASSLAGNTEAFF
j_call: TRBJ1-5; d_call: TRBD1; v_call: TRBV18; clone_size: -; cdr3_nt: TGTGCCAGCTCGGCCGGGACAGGGTACGATAGCAATCAGCCCCAGCATTTT; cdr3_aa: CASSAGTGYDSNQPQHF
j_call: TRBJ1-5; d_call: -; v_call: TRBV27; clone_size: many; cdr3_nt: TGTGCCAGCAGTTTAGGGGGCCGAGAGACCCAGCATTTT; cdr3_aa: CASSLGGRETQHF
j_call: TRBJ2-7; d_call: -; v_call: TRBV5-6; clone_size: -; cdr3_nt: TGTGCCAGCAGCGGCGACTCGGGACTCAACTACGAGCAGTACTTC; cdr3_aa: CASSGDSGLNYEQYF
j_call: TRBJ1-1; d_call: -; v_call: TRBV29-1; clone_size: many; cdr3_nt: TGCAGCGCAGCCCACGGGATGATGAACACTGAAGCTTTCTTT; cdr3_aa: CSAAHGMMNTEAFF
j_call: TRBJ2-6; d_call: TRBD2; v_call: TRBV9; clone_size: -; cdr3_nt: TGTGCCAGCAGCCCTTCGGGGGGCTCTGGGGCCAACGTCCTGACTTTC; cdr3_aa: CASSPSGGSGANVLTF
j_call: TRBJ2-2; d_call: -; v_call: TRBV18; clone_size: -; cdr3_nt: TGTGCCAGCTCACCACCGGGGACATTGAACACCGGGGAGCTGTTTTTT; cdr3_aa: CASSPPGTLNTGELFF
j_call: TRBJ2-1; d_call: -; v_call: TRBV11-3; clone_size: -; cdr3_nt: TGTGCCAGCAGCAACGTCCCTAGTACTGAGCAGTTCTTC; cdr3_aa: CASSNVPSTEQFF
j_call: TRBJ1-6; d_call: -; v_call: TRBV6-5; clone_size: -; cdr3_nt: TGTGCCAGCACCCAGGCGGGGGTTCGTAATTCACCCCTCCACTTT; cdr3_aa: CASTQAGVRNSPLHF
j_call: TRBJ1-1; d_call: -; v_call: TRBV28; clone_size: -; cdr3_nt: TGTGCCAGCAGTTCCCTCGACCGACAGAATATGAACACTGAAGCTTTCTTT; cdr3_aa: CASSSLDRQNMNTEAFF
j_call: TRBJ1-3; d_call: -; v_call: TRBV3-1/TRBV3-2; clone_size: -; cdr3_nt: TGTGCCAGCAGCCAAGATCACCCTGGTTTTGGGGGCCGGAACACCATATATTTT; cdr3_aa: CASSQDHPGFGGRNTIYF
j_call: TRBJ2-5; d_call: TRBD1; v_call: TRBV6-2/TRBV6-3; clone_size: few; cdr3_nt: TGTGCCAGCAGTTACTCTGGACAGGGGTTAAAGGTGGAGACCCAGTACTTC; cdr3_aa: CASSYSGQGLKVETQYF
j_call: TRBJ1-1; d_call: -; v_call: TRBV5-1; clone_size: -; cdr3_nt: TGCGCCAGCACTATACCAGGTGGGCCGACTGAAGCTTTCTTT; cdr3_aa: CASTIPGGPTEAFF
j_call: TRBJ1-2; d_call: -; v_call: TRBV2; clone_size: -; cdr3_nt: TGTGCCAGCAGGGAGGGCCCCCAGGGAATTTCCGGCTACACCTTC; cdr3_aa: CASREGPQGISGYTF
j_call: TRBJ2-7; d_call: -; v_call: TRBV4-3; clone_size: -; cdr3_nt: TGCGCCAGCAGCCAGCACCTCCGGGGGGAGCAGTACTTC; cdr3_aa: CASSQHLRGEQYF
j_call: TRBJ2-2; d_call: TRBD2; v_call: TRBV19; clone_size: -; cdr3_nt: TGTGCCAGTAGTATTGGACTAGCGGGGAACACCGGGGAGCTGTTTTTT; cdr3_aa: CASSIGLAGNTGELFF
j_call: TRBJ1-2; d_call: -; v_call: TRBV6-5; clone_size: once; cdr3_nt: TGTGCCAGCAGGGACCAGGGAGGCTACACCTTC; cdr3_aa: CASRDQGGYTF
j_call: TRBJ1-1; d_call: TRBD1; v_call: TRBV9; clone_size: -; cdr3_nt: TGTGCCAGCAGCTCCGACGAGGGGGCGGCAGCTTTCTTT; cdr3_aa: CASSSDEGAAAFF
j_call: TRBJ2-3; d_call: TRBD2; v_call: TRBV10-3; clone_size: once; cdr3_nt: TGTGCCATCAGTGGTCCCCACCGACTAGCGGGTAGCACAGATACGCAGTATTTT; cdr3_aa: CAISGPHRLAGSTDTQYF
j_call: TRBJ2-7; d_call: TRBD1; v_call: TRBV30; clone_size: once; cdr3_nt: TGTGCCTGGAGTACAGGGGCGATCTACGAGCAGTACTTC; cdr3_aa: CAWSTGAIYEQYF
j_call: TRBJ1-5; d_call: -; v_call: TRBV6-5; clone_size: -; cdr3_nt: TGTGCCAGCAGTCTGCAGGGGCCAAATCAGCCCCAGCATTTT; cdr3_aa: CASSLQGPNQPQHF
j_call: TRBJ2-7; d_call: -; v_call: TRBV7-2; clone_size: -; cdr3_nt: TGTGCCAGCAGCATGACTGGCTACGAGCAGTACTTC; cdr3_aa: CASSMTGYEQYF
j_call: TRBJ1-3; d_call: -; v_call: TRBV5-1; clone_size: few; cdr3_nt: TGCGCCAGCAGCAGGGAGGACCCCTCTGTCGGAAACACCATATATTTT; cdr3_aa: CASSREDPSVGNTIYF
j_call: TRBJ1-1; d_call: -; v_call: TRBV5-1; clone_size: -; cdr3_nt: TGCGCCAACAAGTACACTGAAGCTTTCTTT; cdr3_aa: CANKYTEAFF
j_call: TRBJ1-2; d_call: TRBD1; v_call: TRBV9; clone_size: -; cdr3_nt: TGTGCCAGCAGCGTCCCCGGGACAGGGCCCGGCTACACCTTC; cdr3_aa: CASSVPGTGPGYTF
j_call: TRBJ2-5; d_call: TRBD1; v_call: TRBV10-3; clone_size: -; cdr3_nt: TGTGCCATCAGTGAGTCTGGACAGGGGGCGGATGAGACCCAGTACTTC; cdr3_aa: CAISESGQGADETQYF
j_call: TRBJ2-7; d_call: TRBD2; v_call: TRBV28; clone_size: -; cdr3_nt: TGTGCCAGCAGCTACAACAGCGGGGCATTCGGAGGGGAGCAGTACTTC; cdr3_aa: CASSYNSGAFGGEQYF
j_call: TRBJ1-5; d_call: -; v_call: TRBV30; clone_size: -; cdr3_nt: TGTGCCTGGAGTCCAGATCGCAATCAGCCCCAGCATTTT; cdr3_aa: CAWSPDRNQPQHF
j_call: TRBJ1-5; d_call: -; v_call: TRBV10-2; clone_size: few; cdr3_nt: TGCGCCAGCAGCGAAAACAGGGTATTTCAGCCCCAGCATTTT; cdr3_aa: CASSENRVFQPQHF
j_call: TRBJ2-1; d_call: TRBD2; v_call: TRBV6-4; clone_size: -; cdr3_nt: TGTGCCAGCCAGCGGGAGAGCTCCTACAATGAGCAGTTCTTC; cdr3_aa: CASQRESSYNEQFF
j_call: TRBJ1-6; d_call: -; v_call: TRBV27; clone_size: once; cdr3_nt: TGTGCCAGCAGGGCCGGGAGTTCACCCCTCCACTTT; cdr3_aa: CASRAGSSPLHF
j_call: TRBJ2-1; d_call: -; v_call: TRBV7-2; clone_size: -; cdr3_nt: TGTGCCAGCAGCCGGGGCTCCTACAATGAGCAGTTCTTC; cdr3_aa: CASSRGSYNEQFF
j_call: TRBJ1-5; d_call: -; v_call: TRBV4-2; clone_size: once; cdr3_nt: TGTGCCAGCAGCCAAGATCACGGTAGTAGCAATCAGCCCCAGCATTTT; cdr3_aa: CASSQDHGSSNQPQHF
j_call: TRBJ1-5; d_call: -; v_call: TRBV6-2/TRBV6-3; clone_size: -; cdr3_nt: TGTGCCAGCAGTTACTCGATTTCCCGGAATCAGCCCCAGCATTTT; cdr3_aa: CASSYSISRNQPQHF
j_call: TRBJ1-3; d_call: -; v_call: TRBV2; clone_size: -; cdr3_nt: TGTGCCAGCAGCCAATCTTTGACCGGGACGGGACTCTCTGGAAACACCATATATTTT; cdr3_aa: CASSQSLTGTGLSGNTIYF
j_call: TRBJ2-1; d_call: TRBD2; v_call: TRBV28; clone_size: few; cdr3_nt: TGTGCCAGCAGTTTCCCCACTACAGGGCGTCCCGGGACTAGCGGGAGACCCGGTAGGTATGAGCAGTTCTTC; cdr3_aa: CASSFPTTGRPGTSGRPGRYEQFF
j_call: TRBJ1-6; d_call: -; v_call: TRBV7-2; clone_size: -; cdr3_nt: TGTGCCAGCAGCTCTACAGGTAGAATTAATTCACCCCTCCACTTT; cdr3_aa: CASSSTGRINSPLHF
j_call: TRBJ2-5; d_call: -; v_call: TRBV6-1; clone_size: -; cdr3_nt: TGTGCCAGCAGTGAACCTGGCAGGCCCCTCCAGACCCAGTACTTC; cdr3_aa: CASSEPGRPLQTQYF
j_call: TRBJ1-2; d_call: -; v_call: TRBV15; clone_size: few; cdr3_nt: TGTGCCACCAGCAGGTCCCCGGGGGAGGGCTCTGGCTACACCTTC; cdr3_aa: CATSRSPGEGSGYTF
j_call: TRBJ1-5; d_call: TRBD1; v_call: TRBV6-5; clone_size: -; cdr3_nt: TGTGCCAGCAGTTACCCGGGGGACAGGGGCGGGCAGCCCCAGCATTTT; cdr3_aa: CASSYPGDRGGQPQHF
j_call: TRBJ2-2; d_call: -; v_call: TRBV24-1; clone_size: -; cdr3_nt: TGTGCCACCAGTGACCCAGGGCGCCGATCGAACACCGGGGAGCTGTTTTTT; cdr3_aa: CATSDPGRRSNTGELFF
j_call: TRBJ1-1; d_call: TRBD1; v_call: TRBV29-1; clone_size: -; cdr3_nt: TGCAGCGGATATAGGACAGGGGACACTGAAGCTTTCTTT; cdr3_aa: CSGYRTGDTEAFF
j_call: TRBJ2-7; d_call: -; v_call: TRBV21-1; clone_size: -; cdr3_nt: TGTGCCAGCAGCAAAGGGGACCCGGGACTAGGAATCTACGAGCAGTACTTC; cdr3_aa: CASSKGDPGLGIYEQYF
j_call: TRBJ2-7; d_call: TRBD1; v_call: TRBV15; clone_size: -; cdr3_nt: TGTGCCACCAGCAGGGGACAGCTCTTCGAGCAGTACTTC; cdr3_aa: CATSRGQLFEQYF
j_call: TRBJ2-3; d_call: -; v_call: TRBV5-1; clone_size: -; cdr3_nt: TGCGCCAGCAGCTTAGGGGGAGATACGCAGTATTTT; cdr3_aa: CASSLGGDTQYF
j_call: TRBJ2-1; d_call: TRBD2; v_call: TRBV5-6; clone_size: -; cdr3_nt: TGTGCCAGCAGCTCAAAAGGGACTAGCTCCGATGAGCAGTTCTTC; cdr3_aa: CASSSKGTSSDEQFF
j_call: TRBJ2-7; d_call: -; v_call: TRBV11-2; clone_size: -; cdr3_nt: TGTGCCGGGCGGGGAGGAGGATCCTACGAGCAGTACTTC; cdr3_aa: CAGRGGGSYEQYF
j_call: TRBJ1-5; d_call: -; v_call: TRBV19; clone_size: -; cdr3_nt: TGTGCCAGTAGTATAGGTTCAGGGGTCGGGAATCAGCCCCAGCATTTT; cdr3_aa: CASSIGSGVGNQPQHF
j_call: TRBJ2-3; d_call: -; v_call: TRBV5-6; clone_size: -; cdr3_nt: TGTGCCAGCAGCTTTGGTGCCGGGACACCGAGGGCAGATACGCAGTATTTT; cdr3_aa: CASSFGAGTPRADTQYF
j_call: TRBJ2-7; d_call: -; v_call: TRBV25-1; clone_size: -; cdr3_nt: TGTGCCAGCAGTGAGGCCAGGGAAGAGCAGTACTTC; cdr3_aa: CASSEAREEQYF
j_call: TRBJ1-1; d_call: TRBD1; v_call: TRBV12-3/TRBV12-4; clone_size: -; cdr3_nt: TGTGCCAGCAGGGACAGGGTTCGGACTGAAGCTTTCTTT; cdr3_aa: CASRDRVRTEAFF